This paragraph reports one T cell receptor (beta chain). Its antigen is unknown. Trimming shortened V by 2 bases and J by 9 bases, and 13 bases separated the two germline ends. Germline CDR1 and CDR2: SGHDN and FVKESK. This CDR3 region has 13 residues. This sample is drawn from a study of early T cells in non-severe SARS-CoV-2 infection. Study summary: Sequencing used unsorted whole-blood bulk RNA, so chains lack pairing.

Study-wide points: In VDJdb matching, anti-spike CD8 responses were favored while private and CD4 specificities went missing.

The TCR library protocol attached unique molecular identifiers to the individual cDNA molecules. TCRdb passed the 5' RACE reads through MiXCR, listing each CDR3 protein once. The sample includes 35,000 to 45,000 distinct CDR3 sequences, less than 6.5% of them seen just once. The TCR sequence derives from an adult who was a healthcare worker with PCR-confirmed SARS-CoV-2 infection or an uninfected control (not recorded which). Sample: whole blood, taken at baseline. The gene calls are TRBV14 and TRBJ1-2; D is unclear. In DNA form, the CDR3 reads TGTGCCAGCAGCCAAAGGCAGATTTCCAGCTACACCTTC. It yields the protein CASSQRQISSYTF.